This TCR beta chain stems from a study of T cells after yellow fever vaccination. Trimming removed 7 bases at V and 2 bases at J, with 17 bases between. The CDR3 length is 16 residues. Germline V lookup: CDR1 SGHAT, CDR2 FQNNGV. This clonotype has only a few counts. Each CDR3 protein is one row after TCRdb ran MiXCR on the 5' RACE reads. The profile shows a few hundred thousand distinct CDR3 sequences, around 7% of them singletons. The material sequenced was PBMCs, taken about 41 days after the first yellow fever vaccination. The chain carries TRBV11-2 and TRBJ1-4, with D maybe TRBD1 (5 bases). The source is a man between 18 and 29 years old who received the YFV17D yellow fever vaccine. The CDR3 loop is CASTIYGGMTNEKLFF. DNA for the CDR3: TGTGCCAGCACCATCTACGGGGGGATGACTAATGAAAAACTGTTTTTT.